Listed below are T cell receptor beta chains from one sample, sequenced in a study of cytomegalovirus exposure and HLA in healthy donors. Data came from immunoSEQ multiplex PCR; TCRdb stores just in-frame clones and leaves some out. The sample yields about 100,000 clones, around 74% seen once. The sample consisted of PBMCs. The origin of the receptors is a woman between 65 and 79 years old in good health and CMV-seropositive. The CDR3 runs from the conserved cysteine through the conserved F or W. Fields, in order: V gene, J gene, D gene, CDR3 protein, CDR3 DNA. The D gene is left open where the match is weak.

TRBV5-1	TRBJ2-7	TRBD2	CASSLVASGSAEQYF	TGCGCCAGCAGCTTGGTGGCTAGCGGGAGTGCCGAGCAGTACTTC
TRBV6-5	TRBJ2-3	TRBD1	CASRTGVGADTQYF	TGTGCCAGCAGGACAGGGGTTGGGGCAGATACGCAGTATTTT
TRBV12-5	TRBJ2-5	TRBD2	CASGLIGGGETQYF	TGTGCTAGTGGTTTGATTGGCGGGGGTGAGACCCAGTACTTC
TRBV21-1	TRBJ2-4	.	CASSGLAQNIQYF	TGTGCCAGCAGTGGGCTAGCTCAAAACATTCAGTACTTC
TRBV10-3	TRBJ1-6	.	CAISESGGISPLHF	TGTGCCATCAGTGAGTCGGGCGGGATTTCACCCCTCCACTTT
TRBV6-1	TRBJ1-2	.	CASSEEVGATVAF	TGTGCCAGCAGTGAAGAAGTTGGGGCGACGGTCGCCTTC
TRBV19	TRBJ1-5	.	CASSLQGQPQHF	TGTGCCAGTAGTTTACAGGGACAGCCCCAGCATTTT
TRBV7-8	TRBJ2-7	TRBD1	CASSRGQGAYEQYF	TGTGCCAGCAGCCGAGGACAGGGGGCTTACGAGCAGTACTTC
TRBV27	TRBJ1-5	.	CASSLEENSNQPQHF	TGTGCCAGCAGTTTAGAAGAGAATAGCAATCAGCCCCAGCATTTT
TRBV28	TRBJ1-4	.	CASSLGWQGSGTNEKLFF	TGTGCCAGCAGTTTGGGTTGGCAGGGAAGTGGAACTAATGAAAAACTGTTTTTT
TRBV6-4	TRBJ2-2	.	CASSRGSNTGELFF	TGTGCCAGCAGCCGGGGGTCCAACACCGGGGAGCTGTTTTTT
TRBV4-3	TRBJ1-6	TRBD1	CASSPNWRQGSNSPLHF	TGCGCCAGCAGCCCGAATTGGAGACAGGGATCAAATTCACCCCTCCACTTT
TRBV28	TRBJ2-5	TRBD2	CATQRGVVGETQYF	TGTGCCACCCAGCGGGGGGTGGTTGGAGAGACCCAGTACTTC